This TCR beta chain stems from a study of T-cell reconstitution after alpha-beta-depleted transplantation in children. General study points: Fresh T-cell production supplied most of the T-cell counts and diversity seen one year after transplant.

This clonotype was detected many times. Its antigen is undetermined. The authors prepared the TCRbeta library with unique molecular identifiers. A single record per CDR3 protein comes from TCRdb applying MiXCR to the PCR reads. Of about 980,000 distinct CDR3 sequences listed, roughly 29% are singletons. This CDR3 region has 15 residues. Germline CDR1 SGHTA, CDR2 FQGNSA. V gave up 1 base and J gave up 0 bases, with 7 bases separating them. The TCR comes from a boy under three years old who had a stem cell transplant for SCID, so the T cells may come from the graft donor. The chain employs TRBV7-2 and TRBJ1-5; no clear D gene. Sequences were derived from PBMCs, mostly from graft donor cells, sampled 360 days after TCRalphabeta/CD19-depleted stem cell transplant. The chain's CDR3 is CASSLGDPSNQPQHF. The CDR3 nucleotides are TGTGCCAGCAGCTTAGGCGACCCTAGCAATCAGCCCCAGCATTTT.